The T cell receptor beta chain under discussion was sequenced for a study of metastatic and nonmetastatic thyroid tumors. This clone was observed many times. MiXCR re-clonotyped the PCR reads for TCRdb. Seen here are 20,000 to 25,000 clones, 15% observed once, and the top ten hold about 40%. Thyroid surgery took place with no prior treatment in any patient. The germline CDR1 and CDR2 sequences are DFQATT and SNEGSKA (reference sequence). Trimming removed 0 bases at V and 2 bases at J, with 8 bases between. This CDR3 has 13 amino acids. The TCR comes from a female donor with papillary thyroid cancer or a benign thyroid nodule (not recorded which). Some clones in this sample may be carry-over from other donors' samples. Material for sequencing was blood. The chain couples TRBV20-1 to TRBJ2-7; D uncertain. CDR3 sequence (DNA): TGCAGTGCTAGAGATGGGCTTACCTACGAGCAGTACTTC. Protein product: CSARDGLTYEQYF.